This TCR beta chain was retrieved from a study of blood T cell repertoires in COVID-19. Background on the study: COVID-19 samples collected from the United States, Italy and Spain covered acute and convalescent phases.

In the case of this clone: Other DNA variants within this sample encode the same CDR3.

In the study's own analysis: For nucleated cells, counts were estimated from reference gene primer amplification. This table comes from immunoSEQ multiplex PCR, and its TCRdb copy is limited to in-frame clones, with some not included. V, J and clone size derive from that table, while D and trimming were established from the DNA sequence. The repertoire consists of 410,000 or so clones, with 86% occurring once and the leading ten covering 1.4% to 1.5%. The V end was cut by 1 base, the J end by 6 bases, with 5 bases between. This CDR3 has 12 residues. Germline assignment: CDR1 KGHSH and CDR2 LQKENI. This receptor was identified in a woman in her twenties or thirties with active or convalescent COVID-19. The genes are TRBV18 and TRBJ2-3; no firm D call. The sequenced sample consisted of peripheral blood. The CDR3 bases are TGTGCCAGCTCACCACTATCGGATACGCAGTATTTT. Residues: CASSPLSDTQYF.